These 32 T cell receptor beta chains were all obtained from the same sample, sequenced in a study of blood T cell repertoires in COVID-19. The repertoire was sequenced with immunoSEQ multiplex PCR; TCRdb's copy has only in-frame clones and lacks some. The table records about 150,000 clones, around 79% of them present only once. The sequencing input was peripheral blood. The receptor set was obtained from a man between 45 and 60 years old with active or convalescent COVID-19.

V gene TRBV3-1 (or the pseudogene TRBV3-2) combines with J gene TRBJ2-7, with 9 bases that match TRBD1. The V gene's germline CDR1 is LGHDT and CDR2 YNNKEL (reference sequence). The CDR3 loop spans 14 amino acids. V lost 3 bases and J lost 6; bases outside the gene matches: 6. CDR3 nucleotides: TGTGCCAGCAGCCATGGGACAGGGTATGTCGAGCAGTACTTC. It specifies CASSHGTGYVEQYF.

The genes are TRBV10-3 and TRBJ2-5; TRBD1 is a possible D gene (5 bases). Germline V lookup: CDR1 ENHRY, CDR2 SYGVKD. Trimming removed 10 bases from V and 7 bases from J, with 16 bases in between. This CDR3 has 12 residues. For the CDR3, the DNA is TGTGCCAACTGGGGTAGGGGATGGACCCAGTACTTC. The encoded protein is CANWGRGWTQYF.

The CDR3: CASTYSRSNQPQHF. The DNA of the CDR3 is TGTGCCAGTACCTACAGCAGGAGCAATCAGCCCCAGCATTTT. The chain links TRBV19 to TRBJ1-5; no definite D call. V lost 7 bases, J lost 1 base, and 11 bases lay in between. The germline gives CDR1 LNHDA, CDR2 SQIVND (reference sequence). The CDR3 is 14 amino acids.

V and J are TRBV5-1 and TRBJ2-2; the match to TRBD2 covers 14 bases. Germline loops: CDR1 SGHRS, CDR2 YFSETQ. V lost 4 bases, J lost 6 bases, and 11 bases stayed unmatched. The CDR3 sequence is 18 residues long. In DNA, the CDR3 is TGCGCCAGCAGCCCCGGACTAGCGGGAGGTCCTAGGGCCGGGGAGCTGTTTTTT. Protein: CASSPGLAGGPRAGELFF.

This clone is labeled medium-sized. V usage is TRBV29-1 and J usage is TRBJ1-4; D is ambiguous. Per the germline V gene, CDR1 is SQVTM and CDR2 is ANQGSEA. The CDR3 is 12 residues long. V lost 4 bases and J 8 bases, leaving 11 bases between the germline ends. The CDR3: CSVVGNGEKLFF. In DNA, the CDR3 is TGCAGCGTTGTTGGCAACGGGGAAAAACTGTTTTTT.

The V gene is TRBV12-3 or TRBV12-4, the J gene TRBJ1-1; D not resolved. The CDR3 is made up of 11 amino acids. V lost 4 bases and J 6 bases, leaving 6 bases between the germline ends. CDR3 amino acids: CASSSDSEAFF. The CDR3 DNA reads as TGTGCCAGCAGTTCGGACTCTGAAGCTTTCTTT.

This clone was recorded at least ten times. The rearrangement uses TRBV10-2 and TRBJ2-3; TRBD2 agrees at 13 bases. Germline V gene lookup returns CDR1 WSHSY and CDR2 SAAADI. The CDR3 is made up of 15 amino acids. Trimming removed 6 bases from V and 3 bases from J; junction bases left unmatched: 3. The CDR3 sequence is CASRLAGGDTDTQYF. In DNA, the CDR3 is TGCGCCAGCAGACTAGCGGGAGGGGATACAGATACGCAGTATTTT.

This clone was detected only once. V and J are TRBV5-1 and TRBJ2-1; D may be TRBD1 (7 bases). With 0 bases removed from V and 3 bases from J, the gap between germline ends came to 16 bases. The CDR3 covers 17 residues. CDR1 and CDR2 (germline): SGHRS, YFSETQ. CDR3 region: CASSLASGAGGYNEQFF. The CDR3, as DNA: TGCGCCAGCAGCTTGGCTTCGGGGGCAGGGGGCTACAATGAGCAGTTCTTC.

The genes are TRBV7-3 and TRBJ2-5, with TRBD1 matching over 8 bases. The germline gives CDR1 SGHTA, CDR2 FQGTGA. V dropped 5 bases and J dropped 0; count of bases not matched to a gene: 5. This CDR3 contains 15 residues. DNA of the CDR3: TGTGCCAGCAGCGCCTCGGGACAGGACCAAGAGACCCAGTACTTC. This encodes CASSASGQDQETQYF.

This rearrangement joins TRBV2 to TRBJ2-2; 7 bases agree with TRBD1. Germline CDR1 and CDR2: SNHLY and FYNNEI. After removal of 6 bases from V and 2 bases from J, the junction contained 3 bases not matched to a gene. CDR3 length: 14 amino acids. The DNA of the CDR3 is TGTGCCAGCAGAGACAGGGTAAACACCGGGGAGCTGTTTTTT. This gives the protein CASRDRVNTGELFF.

This rearrangement joins TRBV6-2 or TRBV6-3 to TRBJ2-3, with 13 bases that match TRBD2. The CDR3 spans 17 residues. V lost 4 bases, J lost 6 bases, and 10 bases stayed unmatched. In germline, CDR1 is MNHEY, CDR2 SVGEGT. CDR3 region: CASSFFGLAGAGDTQYF. The CDR3 DNA reads TGTGCCAGCAGTTTTTTTGGACTAGCGGGAGCGGGGGATACGCAGTATTTT.

This rearrangement joins TRBV5-1 to TRBJ1-6; D gene ambiguous. CDR3 size: 16 residues. V lost 0 bases, J lost 8 bases, and 15 bases lay in between. Germline V gives CDR1 SGHRS, CDR2 YFSETQ. CDR3 DNA sequence: TGCGCCAGCAGCTTGGTAACTCCCCGCCCCTATTCACCCCTCCACTTT. It specifies CASSLVTPRPYSPLHF.

The CDR3, as DNA: TGTGCCAGCAGCTTAGACGCGCGCGGAGCGAACACCGGGGAGCTGTTTTTT. This codes for CASSLDARGANTGELFF. The V gene is TRBV11-2, the J gene TRBJ2-2; D not certain. V was pared by 0 bases and J by 0 bases, with 11 bases between. The CDR3 sequence is 17 residues long. The germline CDR1 and CDR2 sequences are SGHAT and FQNNGV.

This clone was detected once. This chain joins TRBV7-9 and TRBJ1-3, with D hard to call. The CDR3 has 15 residues. The V end was cut by 1 base, the J end by 2 bases, with 9 bases between. Germline V gene lookup returns CDR1 SEHNR and CDR2 FQNEAQ (reference sequence). The CDR3: CASSLVSTAGNTIYF. The DNA for the CDR3 is TGTGCCAGCAGCTTAGTCAGTACAGCTGGAAACACCATATATTTT.

This clone has a single count. The chain couples TRBV27 to TRBJ2-7; D is uncertain. This CDR3 region has 11 residues. The germline V gene encodes CDR1 MNHEY and CDR2 SMNVEV (reference sequence). Between the trimmed V and J ends, which lost 3 bases and 7 bases, there was a span of 7 bases. The CDR3 reads CASSFFGEQYF. In DNA form, the CDR3 reads TGTGCCAGCAGTTTTTTCGGGGAGCAGTACTTC.

The chain employs TRBV2 and TRBJ1-2; D is undetermined. Germline V gene data show CDR1 as SNHLY and CDR2 as FYNNEI. The V and J ends lost 8 bases and 4 bases respectively, with 26 bases between them. This CDR3 has 17 residues. The CDR3 DNA sequence: TGTGCCAGCGAAACCCCACACTCGGGGATAGCTAGCTATGGCTACACCTTC. Residues: CASETPHSGIASYGYTF.

The chain carries TRBV6-1 and TRBJ1-2; 7 nucleotides match TRBD1. The CDR3 loop spans 17 amino acids. V was clipped by 4 bases and J by 2 bases; unmatched bases: 13. Germline CDR1 MNHNS, CDR2 SASEGT. The CDR3 sequence is CASSVNRETGTNYGYTF. As DNA, the CDR3 is TGTGCCAGCAGTGTAAATAGGGAGACAGGGACCAACTATGGCTACACCTTC.

The V and J genes are TRBV7-9 and TRBJ2-1; 9 bases match TRBD2. This CDR3 has 14 residues. The J segment lost 3 bases and the V segment lost 3 bases, leaving 0 bases of the junction unmatched. Germline CDR1 is SEHNR and CDR2 is FQNEAQ (reference sequence). The CDR3 region is CASSLTSGYNEQFF. CDR3 sequence (DNA): TGTGCCAGCAGCTTGACTAGCGGCTACAATGAGCAGTTCTTC.

The rearrangement links TRBV4-1 to TRBJ1-5, with a tentative D call TRBD1 (6 bases). The ends were cut back, 0 bases at V and 3 bases at J, with 12 bases in the middle. Per germline, CDR1 MGHRA and CDR2 YSYEKL. This CDR3 has 16 residues. The CDR3 sequence: CASSQEGAPTNQPQHF. CDR3 in DNA: TGCGCCAGCAGCCAAGAGGGGGCTCCTACCAATCAGCCCCAGCATTTT.

The CDR3 coding sequence is TGCGCCAGCAGCCAAGATTCACTAGCGGGAGCCAGGAATGAGCAGTTCTTC. Amino acids: CASSQDSLAGARNEQFF. J is TRBJ2-1 and V is TRBV4-1; the match to TRBD2 covers 11 bases. The length of the CDR3 is 17 residues. Trimming cost V 0 bases and J 7 bases; bases outside gene matches: 8. CDR1 and CDR2 from the germline V gene are MGHRA and YSYEKL.

The chain has TRBV11-2 and TRBJ1-1; no firm D call. Germline V CDR1 and CDR2: SGHAT, FQNNGV. This CDR3 has 13 residues. With 0 bases removed from V and 4 bases from J, the gap between germline ends came to 6 bases. Here the CDR3 reads CASSLDFSTEAFF. The CDR3 nucleotides are TGTGCCAGCAGCTTAGATTTCAGCACTGAAGCTTTCTTT. Full variable domain (rest looked up from reference TRBV11-2 and TRBJ1-1): EAGVAQSPRYKIIEKRQSVAFWCNPISGHATLYWYQQILGQGPKLLIQFQNNGVVDDSQLPKDRFSAERLKGVDSTLKIQPAKLEDSAVYLCASSLDFSTEAFFGQGTRLTVV.

This clone was recorded only once. J is TRBJ2-5 and V is TRBV7-3, with 7 bases lining up with TRBD1. The CDR3 is made up of 14 amino acids. Germline lookup yields CDR1 SGHTA and CDR2 FQGTGA. With 5 bases clipped from V and 3 bases from J, the junction kept 6 bases outside the gene matches. CDR3 sequence reads: CASSPGTAEETQYF. The DNA of the CDR3 is TGTGCCAGCAGCCCCGGGACAGCTGAAGAGACCCAGTACTTC.

This chain connects TRBV29-1 to TRBJ2-5; maybe TRBD1 (6 bases). Germline assignment: CDR1 SQVTM and CDR2 ANQGSEA. The germline V and J ends were trimmed by 7 bases and 0 bases, with 21 bases remaining between them. The length of the CDR3 is 16 residues. The CDR3 bases are TGCAGCGGGAGACAGGCTTACTTGGGGTACCAAGAGACCCAGTACTTC. Protein: CSGRQAYLGYQETQYF.

The chain uses TRBV15 and TRBJ2-2; TRBD2 matches 7 bases. CDR3 length: 17 residues. The V gene end was trimmed by 2 bases and the J gene end by 1 base; junction bases not matched to a gene: 7. Looked up from germline, CDR1 is LNHNV and CDR2 is YYDKDF (reference sequence). The CDR3 DNA reads as TGTGCCACCAGCAGATCCGGGACTACCCGGAACACCGGGGAGCTGTTTTTT. Protein: CATSRSGTTRNTGELFF.

This chain connects TRBV25-1 to TRBJ1-5; D not certain. CDR1 and CDR2 (germline): MGHDK, SYGVNS. Trimming cost V 5 bases and J 0 bases, with 8 bases left between them. This CDR3 is built from 14 residues. CDR3 nucleotide sequence: TGTGCCAGCAGTTTTCTAGGTAGCAATCAGCCCCAGCATTTT. It yields the protein CASSFLGSNQPQHF. Complete variable domain (other parts from reference TRBV25-1 and TRBJ1-5): EADIYQTPRYLVIGTGKKITLECSQTMGHDKMYWYQQDPGMELHLIHYSYGVNSTEKGDLSSESTVSRIRTEHFPLTLESARPSHTSQYLCASSFLGSNQPQHFGDGTRLSIL.

J is TRBJ2-2 and V is TRBV2, with D possibly matching TRBD1 (5 bases). The CDR3 totals 15 residues. V dropped 7 bases and J dropped 1 base, with 13 bases sitting between them. Germline V gene sequence: CDR1 SNHLY, CDR2 FYNNEI. This CDR3 is CASKVQAMNTGELFF. Here the CDR3 DNA reads TGTGCCAGCAAGGTACAGGCGATGAACACCGGGGAGCTGTTTTTT.

The gene calls are TRBV7-9 and TRBJ1-6; 10 bases match TRBD1. This CDR3 contains 15 residues. Looked up from germline, CDR1 is SEHNR and CDR2 is FQNEAQ (reference sequence). V lost 5 bases, J lost 10 bases, and 8 bases stayed unmatched. CDR3 region: CASSLDRGLGSPLHF. Written as DNA, the CDR3 is TGTGCCAGCAGCCTCGACAGGGGGCTCGGCTCACCCCTCCACTTT.

This chain uses TRBV5-1 with TRBJ2-3, with D unclear. There are 15 residues in the CDR3. Germline CDR1 and CDR2: SGHRS and YFSETQ. V was shortened by 0 bases and J by 0 bases, with 8 bases between the two germline ends. The CDR3 DNA is TGCGCCAGCAGCTTGGCACGGTCTAGCACAGATACGCAGTATTTT. This encodes CASSLARSSTDTQYF.

This chain links TRBV19 with TRBJ2-3, with a weak D call TRBD2 (6 bases). CDR1 and CDR2 (germline): LNHDA, SQIVND (reference sequence). V gave up 8 bases and J gave up 1 base, with 16 bases separating them. The CDR3 totals 15 residues. This CDR3 is CASRRGRGRTDTQYF. In DNA form, the CDR3 reads TGTGCCAGTCGCCGAGGGCGGGGCCGCACAGATACGCAGTATTTT.

The rearrangement links TRBV6-4 to TRBJ2-7, with 12 bases matching TRBD1. There are 19 residues in the CDR3. CDR1 MRHNA and CDR2 SNTAGT come from the germline V gene. J lost 3 bases, V lost 7 bases, and 19 bases had no gene match. CDR3 in DNA: TGTGCCAGCATCGCCCGGGACAGGGGGCTTGGAGCGGAGTACTACGAGCAGTACTTC. Residues: CASIARDRGLGAEYYEQYF.

Here the CDR3 reads CASSLSDYATDTQYF. CDR3 in DNA: TGTGCCAGCAGTTTATCGGACTATGCCACAGATACGCAGTATTTT. The V gene is TRBV27, the J gene TRBJ2-3, with a possible D match to TRBD2 (6 bases). Germline-derived CDR1 and CDR2 are MNHEY and SMNVEV (reference sequence). CDR3 length equals 15 residues. The germline V and J ends were trimmed by 0 bases and 2 bases, with 9 bases remaining between them.

The rearrangement uses TRBV5-1 and TRBJ2-3; 10 bases fit TRBD2. The CDR3 is 16 amino acids. V trimming: 4 bases; J trimming: 1 base; junction bases outside the gene matches: 6. From germline, CDR1 is SGHRS and CDR2 YFSETQ. In nucleotides, the CDR3 is TGCGCCAGCAGCCCCCTCCTAGCGGGAGGCACAGATACGCAGTATTTT. Translated, it gives CASSPLLAGGTDTQYF.